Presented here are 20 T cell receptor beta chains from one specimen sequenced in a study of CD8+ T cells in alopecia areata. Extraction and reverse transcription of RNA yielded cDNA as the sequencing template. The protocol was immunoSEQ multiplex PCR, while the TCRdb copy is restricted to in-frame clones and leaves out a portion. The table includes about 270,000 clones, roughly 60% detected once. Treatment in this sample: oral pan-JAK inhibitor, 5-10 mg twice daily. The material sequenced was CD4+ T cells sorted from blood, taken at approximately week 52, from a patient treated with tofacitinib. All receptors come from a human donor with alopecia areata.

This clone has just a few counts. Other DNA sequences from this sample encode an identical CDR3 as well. The CDR3 DNA reads TGCAGCGTTGGGCACTCCTACGAGCAGTACTTC. The encoded protein is CSVGHSYEQYF. The J gene is TRBJ2-7, the V gene TRBV29-1; D unresolved. Trimming removed 4 bases from V and 0 bases from J, with 4 bases in between. Germline V lookup: CDR1 SQVTM, CDR2 ANQGSEA. There are 11 residues in the CDR3.

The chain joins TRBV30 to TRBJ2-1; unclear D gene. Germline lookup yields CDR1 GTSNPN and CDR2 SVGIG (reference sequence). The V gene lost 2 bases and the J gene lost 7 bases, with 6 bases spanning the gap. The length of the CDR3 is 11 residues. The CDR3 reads CAWSRSNEQFF. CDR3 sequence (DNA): TGTGCCTGGAGTCGGAGTAATGAGCAGTTCTTC.

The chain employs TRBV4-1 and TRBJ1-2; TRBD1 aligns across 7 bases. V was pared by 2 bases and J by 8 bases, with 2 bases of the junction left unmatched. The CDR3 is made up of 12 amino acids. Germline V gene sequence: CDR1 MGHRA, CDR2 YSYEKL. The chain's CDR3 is CASSQTGDGYTF. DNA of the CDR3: TGCGCCAGCAGCCAAACAGGGGACGGCTACACCTTC.

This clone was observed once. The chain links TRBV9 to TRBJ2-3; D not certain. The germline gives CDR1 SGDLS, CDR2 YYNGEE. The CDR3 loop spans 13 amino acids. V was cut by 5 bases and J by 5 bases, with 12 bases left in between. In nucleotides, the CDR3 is TGTGCCAGCAGTGCCCCCGCGGAAGATACGCAGTATTTT. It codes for CASSAPAEDTQYF.

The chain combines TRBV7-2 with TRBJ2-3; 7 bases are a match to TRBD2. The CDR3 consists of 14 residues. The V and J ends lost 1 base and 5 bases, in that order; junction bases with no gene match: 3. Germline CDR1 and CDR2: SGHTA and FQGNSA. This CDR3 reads CASSLGPSGDTQYF. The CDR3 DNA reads TGTGCCAGCAGCTTAGGCCCTAGCGGAGATACGCAGTATTTT.

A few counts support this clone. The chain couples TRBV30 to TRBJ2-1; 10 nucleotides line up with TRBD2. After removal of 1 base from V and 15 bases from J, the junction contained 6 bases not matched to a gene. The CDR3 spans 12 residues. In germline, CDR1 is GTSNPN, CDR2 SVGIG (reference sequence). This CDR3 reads CAWSGSGGVPFF. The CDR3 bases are TGTGCCTGGAGTGGAAGCGGGGGGGTTCCGTTCTTC.

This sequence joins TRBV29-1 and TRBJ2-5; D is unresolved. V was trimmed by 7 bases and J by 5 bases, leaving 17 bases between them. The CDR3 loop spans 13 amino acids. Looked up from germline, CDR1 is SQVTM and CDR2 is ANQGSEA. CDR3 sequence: CSASPTYSETQYF. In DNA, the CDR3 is TGCAGCGCGTCCCCTACATATTCGGAGACCCAGTACTTC.

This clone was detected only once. CDR3: CSLGEREGYTF. The CDR3 DNA follows: TGCAGTCTGGGGGAGCGAGAGGGCTACACCTTC. The chain joins TRBV20-1 to TRBJ1-2, with D possibly matching TRBD1 (5 bases). The germline gives CDR1 DFQATT, CDR2 SNEGSKA (reference sequence). The CDR3 runs to 11 residues. V was cut by 8 bases and J by 8 bases, with 15 bases left in between.

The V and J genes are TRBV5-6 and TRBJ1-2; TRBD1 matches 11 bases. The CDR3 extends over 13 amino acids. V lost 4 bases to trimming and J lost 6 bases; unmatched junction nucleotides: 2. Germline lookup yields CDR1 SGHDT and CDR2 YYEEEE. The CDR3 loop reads CASSQGQGDGYTF. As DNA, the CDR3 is TGTGCCAGCAGCCAGGGACAGGGGGATGGCTACACCTTC.

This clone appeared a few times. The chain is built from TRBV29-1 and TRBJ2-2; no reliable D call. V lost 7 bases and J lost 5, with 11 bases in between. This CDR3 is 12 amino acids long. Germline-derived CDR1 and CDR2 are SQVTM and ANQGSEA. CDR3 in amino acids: CSAQSQTGELFF. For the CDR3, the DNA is TGCAGCGCCCAGTCCCAGACCGGGGAGCTGTTTTTT.

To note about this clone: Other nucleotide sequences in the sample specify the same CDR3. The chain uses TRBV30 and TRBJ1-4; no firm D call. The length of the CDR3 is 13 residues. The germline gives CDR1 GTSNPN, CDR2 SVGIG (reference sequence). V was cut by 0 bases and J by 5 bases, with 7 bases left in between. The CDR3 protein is CAWSVQGNEKLFF. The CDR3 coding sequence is TGTGCCTGGAGTGTACAAGGGAATGAAAAACTGTTTTTT.

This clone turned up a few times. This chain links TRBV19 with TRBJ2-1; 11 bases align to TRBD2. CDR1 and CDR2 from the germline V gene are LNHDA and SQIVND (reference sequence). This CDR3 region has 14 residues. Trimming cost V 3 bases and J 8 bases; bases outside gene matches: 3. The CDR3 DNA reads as TGTGCCAGTAGTATTAGCGGGGGGGTCCATGAGCAGTTCTTC. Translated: CASSISGGVHEQFF.

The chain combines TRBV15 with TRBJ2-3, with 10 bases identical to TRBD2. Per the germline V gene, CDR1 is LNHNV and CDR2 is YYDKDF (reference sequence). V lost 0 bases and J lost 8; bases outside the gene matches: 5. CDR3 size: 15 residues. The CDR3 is CATSRDTSGVTTQYF. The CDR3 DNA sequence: TGTGCCACCAGCAGAGATACTAGCGGGGTAACTACGCAGTATTTT.

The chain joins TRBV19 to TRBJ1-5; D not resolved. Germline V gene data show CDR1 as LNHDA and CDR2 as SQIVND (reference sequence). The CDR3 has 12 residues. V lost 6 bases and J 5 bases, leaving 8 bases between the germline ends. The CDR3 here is CASSRPDQPQHF. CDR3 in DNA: TGTGCCAGTAGCCGCCCGGATCAGCCCCAGCATTTT.

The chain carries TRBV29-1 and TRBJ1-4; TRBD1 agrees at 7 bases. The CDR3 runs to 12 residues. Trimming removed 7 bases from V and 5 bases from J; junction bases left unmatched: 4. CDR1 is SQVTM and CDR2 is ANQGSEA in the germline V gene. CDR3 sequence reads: CSATGRNEKLFF. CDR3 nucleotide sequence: TGCAGCGCGACAGGGCGAAATGAAAAACTGTTTTTT.

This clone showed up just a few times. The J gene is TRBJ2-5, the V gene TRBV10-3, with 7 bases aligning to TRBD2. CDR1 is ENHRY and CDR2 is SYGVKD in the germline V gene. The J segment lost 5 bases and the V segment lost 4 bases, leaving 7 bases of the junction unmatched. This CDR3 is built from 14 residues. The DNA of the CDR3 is TGTGCCATCAGTGGGGGGGGAGATCCCGAGACCCAGTACTTC. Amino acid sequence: CAISGGGDPETQYF.

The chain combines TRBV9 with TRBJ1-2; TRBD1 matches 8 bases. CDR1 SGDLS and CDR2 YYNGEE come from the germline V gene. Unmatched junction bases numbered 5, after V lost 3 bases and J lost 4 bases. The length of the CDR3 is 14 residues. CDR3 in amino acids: CASSADRVPYGYTF. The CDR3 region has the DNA TGTGCCAGCAGCGCGGACAGGGTACCCTATGGCTACACCTTC.

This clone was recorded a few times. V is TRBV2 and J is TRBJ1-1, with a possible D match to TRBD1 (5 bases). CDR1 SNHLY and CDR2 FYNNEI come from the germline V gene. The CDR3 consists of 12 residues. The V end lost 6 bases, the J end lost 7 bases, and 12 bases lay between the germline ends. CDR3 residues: CASRFGTIEAFF. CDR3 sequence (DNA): TGTGCCAGCAGGTTTGGGACGATTGAAGCTTTCTTT.

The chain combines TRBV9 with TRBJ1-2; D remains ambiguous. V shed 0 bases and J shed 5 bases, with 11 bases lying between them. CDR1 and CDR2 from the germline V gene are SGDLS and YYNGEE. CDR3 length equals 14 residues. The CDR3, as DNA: TGTGCCAGCAGCGTAGAGGGCCTTGGGTATGGCTACACCTTC. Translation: CASSVEGLGYGYTF.

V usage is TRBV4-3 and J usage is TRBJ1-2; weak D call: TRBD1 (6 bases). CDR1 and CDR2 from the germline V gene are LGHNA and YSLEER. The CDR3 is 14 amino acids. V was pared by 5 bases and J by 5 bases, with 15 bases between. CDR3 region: CASSTGQSVYGYTF. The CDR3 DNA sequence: TGCGCCAGCAGCACAGGACAGAGCGTTTATGGCTACACCTTC.